A selection of T cell receptor beta chains follows, all from one sample in a study of shared clonotypes between healthy human individuals. The assay was immunoSEQ multiplex PCR, and TCRdb's table has in-frame clones only and misses some. This sample has some 1 million clones, with 70% to 80% found just once. The sequenced sample was memory CD4+ T cells sorted from blood. Receptor source: a man aged 18-30 years in good health. Each CDR3 is given with its conserved first and last residue. The D gene is left open where the match is weak. Clone size is stated in some rows and not others, as once, few, many or a class when expanded.

J gene: TRBJ2-7
D gene: TRBD1
V gene: TRBV2
clone size: -
CDR3 DNA: TGTGCCAGCAGAGTACCGGGACAGGGGTGGGAGCAGTACTTC
CDR3 protein: CASRVPGQGWEQYF

J gene: TRBJ1-4
D gene: -
V gene: TRBV5-4
clone size: -
CDR3 DNA: TGTGCCAGCAGCTTGGACCCAGGGGCGCGAGATGAAAAACTGTTTTTT
CDR3 protein: CASSLDPGARDEKLFF

J gene: TRBJ2-7
D gene: -
V gene: TRBV27
clone size: few
CDR3 DNA: TGTGCCAGCAGTTCCCTTTTAGGGAACGAGCAGTACTTC
CDR3 protein: CASSSLLGNEQYF

J gene: TRBJ1-1
D gene: TRBD1
V gene: TRBV11-2
clone size: -
CDR3 DNA: TGTGCCAGCAGCACTTACAGGGGGCATCACGCTGAAGCTTTCTTT
CDR3 protein: CASSTYRGHHAEAFF

J gene: TRBJ1-1
D gene: -
V gene: TRBV5-1
clone size: -
CDR3 DNA: TGCGCCAGCAGCCGGTCTGGGTGGAACACTGAAGCTTTCTTT
CDR3 protein: CASSRSGWNTEAFF

J gene: TRBJ2-7
D gene: -
V gene: TRBV2
clone size: -
CDR3 DNA: TGTGCCAGCAAACGAGGGGTCTCCTACGAGCAGTACTTC
CDR3 protein: CASKRGVSYEQYF

J gene: TRBJ1-6
D gene: -
V gene: TRBV25-1
clone size: -
CDR3 DNA: TGTGCCAGCAGTGAATACGGGAATTCACCCCTCCACTTT
CDR3 protein: CASSEYGNSPLHF

J gene: TRBJ2-3
D gene: -
V gene: TRBV11-2
clone size: -
CDR3 DNA: TGTGCCAGCAGCTTAGAGGGTAGCAGGACAGATACGCAGTATTTT
CDR3 protein: CASSLEGSRTDTQYF

J gene: TRBJ2-3
D gene: -
V gene: TRBV10-3
clone size: -
CDR3 DNA: TGTGCCTCGAAGGGGGGGCCGGGATTCACAGATACGCAGTATTTT
CDR3 protein: CASKGGPGFTDTQYF

J gene: TRBJ2-3
D gene: -
V gene: TRBV2
clone size: -
CDR3 DNA: TGTGCCAGCAGTGAAGCCCCCCGGGGTACGCAGTATTTT
CDR3 protein: CASSEAPRGTQYF

J gene: TRBJ1-3
D gene: -
V gene: TRBV18
clone size: -
CDR3 DNA: TGTGCCAGCTCACCGGGGACGGGGAGCTCTGGAAACACCATATATTTT
CDR3 protein: CASSPGTGSSGNTIYF

J gene: TRBJ1-2
D gene: -
V gene: TRBV7-2
clone size: once
CDR3 DNA: TGTGCCAGCACCCTGGAGCAGTCGAACTATGGCTACACCTTC
CDR3 protein: CASTLEQSNYGYTF

J gene: TRBJ2-3
D gene: -
V gene: TRBV28
clone size: -
CDR3 DNA: TGTGCCAGCAGGACGCTCGGGGGAAACACAGATACGCAGTATTTT
CDR3 protein: CASRTLGGNTDTQYF

J gene: TRBJ2-7
D gene: TRBD1
V gene: TRBV29-1
clone size: -
CDR3 DNA: TGCAGCGTTGAATCAGGACAGGGGGCATACGAGCAGTACTTC
CDR3 protein: CSVESGQGAYEQYF

J gene: TRBJ1-2
D gene: -
V gene: TRBV7-9
clone size: -
CDR3 DNA: TGTGCCAGCAGCCCCCGCTATGGCTACACCTTC
CDR3 protein: CASSPRYGYTF

J gene: TRBJ1-2
D gene: -
V gene: TRBV2
clone size: -
CDR3 DNA: TGTGCCAGCAGTGAAGGGGGACCTACGGTAGATGGCTACACCTTC
CDR3 protein: CASSEGGPTVDGYTF

J gene: TRBJ1-1
D gene: -
V gene: TRBV2
clone size: -
CDR3 DNA: TGTGCCAGCAGGGGGCAGCCAGACACTGAAGCTTTCTTT
CDR3 protein: CASRGQPDTEAFF

J gene: TRBJ2-2
D gene: TRBD1
V gene: TRBV7-9
clone size: -
CDR3 DNA: TGTGCCAGCAGCTTACAGGGGGACACCGGGGAGCTGTTTTTT
CDR3 protein: CASSLQGDTGELFF

J gene: TRBJ2-7
D gene: -
V gene: TRBV5-1
clone size: -
CDR3 DNA: TGCGCCAGCAGCTGGGACCTGGGGGAGCAGTACTTC
CDR3 protein: CASSWDLGEQYF

J gene: TRBJ2-7
D gene: TRBD2
V gene: TRBV6-6
clone size: -
CDR3 DNA: TGTGCCAGCAGGACTAGCGGGTATTACGAGCAGTACTTC
CDR3 protein: CASRTSGYYEQYF

J gene: TRBJ2-5
D gene: TRBD2
V gene: TRBV9
clone size: -
CDR3 DNA: TGTGCCAGCAGCGGTAGCGGGAGTGGTGAGACCCAGTACTTC
CDR3 protein: CASSGSGSGETQYF